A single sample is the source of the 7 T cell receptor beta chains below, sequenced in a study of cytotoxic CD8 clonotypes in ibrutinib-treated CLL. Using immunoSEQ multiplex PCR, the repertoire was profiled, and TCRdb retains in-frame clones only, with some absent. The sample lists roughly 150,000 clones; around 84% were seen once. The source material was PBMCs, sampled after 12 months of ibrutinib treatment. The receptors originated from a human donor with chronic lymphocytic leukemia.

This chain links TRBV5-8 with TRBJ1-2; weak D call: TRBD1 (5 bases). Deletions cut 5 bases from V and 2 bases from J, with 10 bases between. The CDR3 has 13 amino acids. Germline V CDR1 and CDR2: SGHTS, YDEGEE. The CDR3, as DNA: TGTGCCAGCAGACCGACAGCAAACTATGGCTACACCTTC. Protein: CASRPTANYGYTF.

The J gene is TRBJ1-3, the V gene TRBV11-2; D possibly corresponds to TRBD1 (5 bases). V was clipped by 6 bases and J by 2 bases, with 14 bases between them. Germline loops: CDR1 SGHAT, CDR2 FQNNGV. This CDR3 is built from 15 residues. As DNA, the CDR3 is TGTGCCAGCAGTCTAAGGCAGGGCCCTGGAAACACCATATATTTT. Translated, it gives CASSLRQGPGNTIYF.

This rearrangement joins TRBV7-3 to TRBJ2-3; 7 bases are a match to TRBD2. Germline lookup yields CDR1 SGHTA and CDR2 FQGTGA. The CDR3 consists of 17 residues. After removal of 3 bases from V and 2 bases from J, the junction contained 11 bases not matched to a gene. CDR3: CASSFGRLAIPTDTQYF. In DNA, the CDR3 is TGTGCCAGCAGCTTCGGGAGGCTAGCAATTCCCACAGATACGCAGTATTTT.

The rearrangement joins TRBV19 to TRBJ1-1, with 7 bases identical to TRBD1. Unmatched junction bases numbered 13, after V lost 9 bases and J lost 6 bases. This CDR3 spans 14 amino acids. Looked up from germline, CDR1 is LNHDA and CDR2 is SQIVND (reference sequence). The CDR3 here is CASKLTGLGPEAFF. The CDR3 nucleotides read TGTGCCAGCAAGCTGACAGGGCTCGGACCTGAAGCTTTCTTT.

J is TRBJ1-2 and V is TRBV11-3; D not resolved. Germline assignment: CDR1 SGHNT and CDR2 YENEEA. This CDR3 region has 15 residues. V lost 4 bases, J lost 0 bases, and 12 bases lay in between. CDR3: CASSSLDGTNYGYTF. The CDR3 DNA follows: TGTGCCAGCAGCTCTCTGGACGGTACTAACTATGGCTACACCTTC.

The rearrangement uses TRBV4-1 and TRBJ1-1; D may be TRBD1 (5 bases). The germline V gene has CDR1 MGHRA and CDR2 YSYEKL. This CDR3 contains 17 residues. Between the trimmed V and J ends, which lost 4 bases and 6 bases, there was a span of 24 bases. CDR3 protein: CASSPRQAYERGSEAFF. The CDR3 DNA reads TGCGCCAGCAGCCCGCGGCAGGCCTACGAGCGGGGCTCTGAAGCTTTCTTT.

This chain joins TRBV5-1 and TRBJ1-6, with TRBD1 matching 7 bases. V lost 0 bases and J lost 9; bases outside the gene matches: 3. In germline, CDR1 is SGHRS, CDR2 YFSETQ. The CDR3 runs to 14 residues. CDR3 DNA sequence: TGCGCCAGCAGCTTGGAGGGACAGCTTTCACCCCTCCACTTT. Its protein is CASSLEGQLSPLHF.